This passage covers 22 T cell receptor beta chains from one sample sequenced in a study of cytomegalovirus exposure and HLA in healthy donors. The study ran its PCR with 60 Vbeta and 13 Jbeta primers. TCRdb's table, derived via immunoSEQ multiplex PCR, lists solely in-frame clones and lacks some. The sample has about 130,000 clones; around 85% are singletons. Material for sequencing was PBMCs. These receptor sequences come from a boy aged 5-17 years in good health and CMV-seronegative.

This chain links TRBV4-1 with TRBJ2-3; 12 bases map to TRBD2. The CDR3 has 17 amino acids. The J segment lost 2 bases and the V segment lost 4 bases, leaving 7 bases of the junction unmatched. CDR1 and CDR2 from the germline V gene are MGHRA and YSYEKL. The CDR3 DNA reads as TGCGCCAGCAGCCCGCTGTCTAGCGGGGGGGACACAGATACGCAGTATTTT. This gives the protein CASSPLSSGGDTDTQYF.

The table lists this clone with a count of one. The J gene is TRBJ2-1, the V gene TRBV27; TRBD1 matches at 10 bases. This CDR3 spans 14 amino acids. Trimming removed 5 bases from V and 9 bases from J; junction bases left unmatched: 7. Germline values: CDR1 MNHEY, CDR2 SMNVEV (reference sequence). CDR3 sequence (DNA): TGTGCCAGCAGTCTCCGGGACAGGGGAGGTGAGCAGTTCTTC. Its protein is CASSLRDRGGEQFF.

The rearrangement links TRBV15 to TRBJ1-1; D unresolved. CDR3 length: 13 residues. Trimming removed 1 base at V and 1 base at J, with 4 bases between. CDR1 and CDR2 (germline): LNHNV, YYDKDF (reference sequence). CDR3 in DNA: TGTGCCACCAGCAGAGCCTCGAACACTGAAGCTTTCTTT. Residues: CATSRASNTEAFF.

The chain recombines TRBV6-5 with TRBJ2-5, with D possibly matching TRBD2 (7 bases). In germline, CDR1 is MNHEY, CDR2 SVGAGI. Trimming left V 2 bases short and J 4 bases short, with 11 bases between. The CDR3 totals 14 residues. In DNA, the CDR3 is TGTGCCAGCAGTTACAGGGGGGAGGGAGAGACCCAGTACTTC. Residues: CASSYRGEGETQYF.

This chain uses TRBV25-1 with TRBJ1-2, with D uncertain. The CDR3 is made up of 13 amino acids. Germline CDR1 and CDR2: MGHDK and SYGVNS. V was shortened by 9 bases and J by 5 bases, with 16 bases between the two germline ends. In nucleotides, the CDR3 is TGTGCCAGGGAGGGAAGGGCCCTTTATGGCTACACCTTC. Translating gives CAREGRALYGYTF.

The chain recombines TRBV15 with TRBJ2-2, with 11 nucleotides matching TRBD2. The CDR3 totals 19 residues. Germline-derived CDR1 and CDR2 are LNHNV and YYDKDF (reference sequence). Trimming removed 0 bases from V and 1 base from J; junction bases left unmatched: 7. The CDR3, as DNA: TGTGCCACCAGCAGAGATTCACTAGCGGGGGATATGAACACCGGGGAGCTGTTTTTT. Its translation is CATSRDSLAGDMNTGELFF.

The genes are TRBV10-1 and TRBJ1-5; 8 nucleotides line up with TRBD1. Germline CDR1 WNHNN, CDR2 SYGVQD (reference sequence). The CDR3 extends over 17 amino acids. V was clipped by 4 bases and J by 5 bases; unmatched bases: 13. CDR3 bases: TGCGCCAGCAGTGCCCTGGGAGTTGACAGGGGCTATCAGCCCCAGCATTTT. The encoded protein is CASSALGVDRGYQPQHF.

This clone occurred once. The rearrangement joins TRBV5-1 to TRBJ2-1, with a weak D call TRBD2 (6 bases). Germline V gene data show CDR1 as SGHRS and CDR2 as YFSETQ. This CDR3 region has 16 residues. The V and J ends lost 0 bases and 4 bases respectively, with 14 bases between them. CDR3 DNA sequence: TGCGCCAGCAGCTTGGTGTCGGGAGTAGGTTACAATGAGCAGTTCTTC. Translating gives CASSLVSGVGYNEQFF.

The V gene is TRBV7-9, the J gene TRBJ2-7; TRBD1 agrees at 10 bases. With 5 bases clipped from V and 4 bases from J, the junction kept 2 bases outside the gene matches. This CDR3 has 13 residues. Germline V CDR1 and CDR2: SEHNR, FQNEAQ (reference sequence). CDR3 region: CASSDRGPYEQYF. The CDR3 coding sequence is TGTGCCAGCAGCGACAGGGGGCCGTACGAGCAGTACTTC.

The chain has TRBV5-1 and TRBJ1-3; 8 positions agree with TRBD1. The CDR3 is 15 residues long. Germline CDR1 is SGHRS and CDR2 is YFSETQ. Trimming cost V 3 bases and J 6 bases; bases outside gene matches: 8. The CDR3 DNA reads as TGCGCCAGCAGCTCTGACAGGGGATTTGAAAACACCATATATTTT. Its translation: CASSSDRGFENTIYF.

V is TRBV7-2 and J is TRBJ2-1; maybe TRBD1 (6 bases). The CDR3 sequence is 15 residues long. The V and J ends lost 3 bases and 3 bases respectively, with 12 bases between them. Germline CDR1 reads SGHTA; CDR2 reads FQGNSA. The CDR3 coding sequence is TGTGCCAGCAGCTTCTCCAGGGGAAACTACAATGAGCAGTTCTTC. Translation gives CASSFSRGNYNEQFF. The full variable domain, rest sourced from reference TRBV7-2 and TRBJ2-1, is GAGVSQSPSNKVTEKGKDVELRCDPISGHTALYWYRQSLGQGLEFLIYFQGNSAPDKSGLPSDRFSAERTGGSVSTLTIQRTQQEDSAVYLCASSFSRGNYNEQFFGPGTRLTVL.

The V and J genes are TRBV10-3 and TRBJ1-4; D is unresolved. The CDR3 is 13 amino acids. Germline lookup yields CDR1 ENHRY and CDR2 SYGVKD. Trimming removed 2 bases at V and 7 bases at J, with 8 bases between. DNA for the CDR3: TGTGCCATCAGTGAGCAGGCCACTGAAAAACTGTTTTTT. This codes for CAISEQATEKLFF.

The CDR3 nucleotides are TGCGCCAGCAGCCAAGATTGGGCAGGCCCGAACACCGGGGAGCTGTTTTTT. Residues: CASSQDWAGPNTGELFF. The V call is TRBV4-3, the J call TRBJ2-2; the D is unclear. CDR3 size: 17 residues. Trimming pared 0 bases from V and 0 bases from J, leaving 11 bases between. Germline V gives CDR1 LGHNA, CDR2 YSLEER.

This chain links TRBV2 with TRBJ1-5; D remains unclear. V was cut by 2 bases and J by 1 base, with 6 bases left in between. Per germline, CDR1 SNHLY and CDR2 FYNNEI. The CDR3 runs 14 residues. This CDR3 is CASSESFSNQPQHF. DNA for the CDR3: TGTGCCAGCAGTGAATCGTTCAGCAATCAGCCCCAGCATTTT.

V usage is TRBV5-1 and J usage is TRBJ2-2; the match to TRBD1 covers 7 bases. Trimming at V came to 3 bases and at J to 6 bases, leaving 2 bases not matched to a gene. This CDR3 is built from 13 residues. Germline V gives CDR1 SGHRS, CDR2 YFSETQ. In nucleotides, the CDR3 is TGCGCCAGCAGCTGGGGACAGTCCGGGGAGCTGTTTTTT. It yields the protein CASSWGQSGELFF.

This clone is a singleton in its sample. The chain has TRBV25-1 and TRBJ2-5, with TRBD2 identical over 9 bases. V lost 1 base, J lost 2 bases, and 5 bases stayed unmatched. CDR3 length: 16 residues. Germline CDR1 MGHDK, CDR2 SYGVNS. This CDR3 reads CASSESGGGVQETQYF. CDR3 DNA: TGTGCCAGCAGTGAATCTGGCGGGGGGGTACAAGAGACCCAGTACTTC.

This chain uses TRBV5-4 with TRBJ1-2; weak D call: TRBD1 (5 bases). The CDR3 has 15 amino acids. Germline V gene data show CDR1 as SGHNT and CDR2 as YYREEE (reference sequence). Trimming stripped 3 bases from V and 6 bases from J, with 18 bases between. CDR3 sequence reads: CASSWLLGTENGYTF. Written as DNA, the CDR3 is TGTGCCAGCAGCTGGCTCCTGGGGACTGAGAATGGCTACACCTTC.

The CDR3 DNA sequence: TGTGCCAGCAGCGTACAGGGTGCTGGAAACACCATATATTTT. It specifies CASSVQGAGNTIYF. This sequence joins TRBV7-2 and TRBJ1-3, with a possible D match to TRBD1 (6 bases). The germline V gene encodes CDR1 SGHTA and CDR2 FQGNSA. V shed 5 bases and J shed 2 bases, with 10 bases lying between them. The CDR3 is 14 amino acids.

The V gene is TRBV5-8, the J gene TRBJ2-1; D remains unclear. Germline V CDR1 and CDR2: SGHTS, YDEGEE. V gave up 1 base and J gave up 5 bases, with 10 bases separating them. The CDR3 loop spans 14 amino acids. CDR3 nucleotides: TGTGCCAGCAGCTTGTCCTACAGAAACAATGAGCAGTTCTTC. Translating gives CASSLSYRNNEQFF. The entire variable domain, with the rest obtained from reference TRBV5-8 and TRBJ2-1, is as follows: EAGVTQSPTHLIKTRGQQATLRCSPISGHTSVYWYQQALGLGLQFLLWYDEGEERNRGNFPPRFSGRQFPNYSSELNVNALELEDSALYLCASSLSYRNNEQFFGPGTRLTVL.

V gene TRBV6-5 combines with J gene TRBJ2-3; possible D gene TRBD2, 6 bases. CDR3 size: 13 residues. The V gene lost 8 bases and the J gene lost 5 bases, with 14 bases spanning the gap. The germline V gene encodes CDR1 MNHEY and CDR2 SVGAGI. This CDR3 is CASGRTPLDTQYF. CDR3 bases: TGTGCCAGCGGGAGGACTCCCCTAGATACGCAGTATTTT.

The chain combines TRBV7-9 with TRBJ2-5, with 7 bases matching TRBD1. The CDR3 length is 14 residues. The germline V gene encodes CDR1 SEHNR and CDR2 FQNEAQ (reference sequence). V gave up 5 bases and J gave up 5 bases; unmatched junction bases: 8. The CDR3 region has the DNA TGTGCCAGCAGCCCTACGACAGGGCAGGAGACCCAGTACTTC. Its translation is CASSPTTGQETQYF.

The chain links TRBV7-3 to TRBJ2-1; 11 nucleotides line up with TRBD2. Per germline, CDR1 SGHTA and CDR2 FQGTGA. With V trimmed by 4 bases and J by 7 bases, 12 bases remained unmatched. The CDR3 length is 17 residues. In nucleotides, the CDR3 is TGTGCCAGCAGCTCAGGGGGAACTAGCGGGAGTGTAAATGAGCAGTTCTTC. Amino acids: CASSSGGTSGSVNEQFF.